This is a list of T cell receptor beta chains from one sample in a study of blood T cell repertoires in COVID-19. Assay used: immunoSEQ multiplex PCR; TCRdb lists only in-frame clones, some missing. The sample holds more than 200,000 clones, 75% to 90% seen once. The source material was peripheral blood. These receptors came from a man aged 35-49 years with acute or convalescent COVID-19. Both conserved end residues are part of each CDR3. D genes are given only for firm matches. Clone size, where shown, is once, few, many, or a class for clones that have expanded.

v_gene: TRBV11-2
abundance: -
j_gene: TRBJ1-3
d_gene: TRBD1
CDR3aa: CASRGTGRVFSGNTIYF
CDR3nt: TGTGCCAGCAGAGGGACAGGGAGAGTATTTTCTGGAAACACCATATATTTT

v_gene: TRBV18
abundance: -
j_gene: TRBJ1-4
d_gene: -
CDR3aa: CASSPGWKEKLFF
CDR3nt: TGTGCCAGCTCGCCGGGGTGGAAGGAAAAACTGTTTTTT

v_gene: TRBV7-9
abundance: -
j_gene: TRBJ2-7
d_gene: TRBD1
CDR3aa: CASSFRTGSEQYF
CDR3nt: TGTGCCAGCAGCTTCCGGACAGGGAGCGAGCAGTACTTC

v_gene: TRBV2
abundance: -
j_gene: TRBJ2-7
d_gene: TRBD1
CDR3aa: CASSESGGWVYEQYF
CDR3nt: TGTGCCAGCAGTGAATCAGGGGGCTGGGTCTACGAGCAGTACTTC

v_gene: TRBV27
abundance: few
j_gene: TRBJ2-3
d_gene: TRBD2
CDR3aa: CASSGYGLAAITDTQYF
CDR3nt: TGTGCCAGCAGTGGTTATGGACTAGCGGCTATAACAGATACGCAGTATTTT

v_gene: TRBV12-3/TRBV12-4
abundance: -
j_gene: TRBJ2-2
d_gene: -
CDR3aa: CASSLWAGGELFF
CDR3nt: TGTGCCAGCAGTTTATGGGCGGGCGGGGAGCTGTTTTTT

v_gene: TRBV24-1
abundance: -
j_gene: TRBJ1-2
d_gene: -
CDR3aa: CATSDVDGGGYTF
CDR3nt: TGTGCCACCAGTGACGTTGACGGAGGGGGCTACACCTTC

v_gene: TRBV5-4
abundance: -
j_gene: TRBJ1-2
d_gene: -
CDR3aa: CASSPSNYGYTF
CDR3nt: TGTGCCAGCAGCCCCAGTAACTATGGCTACACCTTC

v_gene: TRBV4-3
abundance: -
j_gene: TRBJ1-2
d_gene: -
CDR3aa: CASSQGQEAYGYTF
CDR3nt: TGCGCCAGCAGCCAAGGACAGGAGGCCTATGGCTACACCTTC

v_gene: TRBV7-6
abundance: -
j_gene: TRBJ1-3
d_gene: -
CDR3aa: CASSLGSQSSGNTIYF
CDR3nt: TGTGCCAGCAGCTTAGGGAGCCAGAGCTCTGGAAACACCATATATTTT

v_gene: TRBV15
abundance: -
j_gene: TRBJ1-2
d_gene: -
CDR3aa: CATSRDYREGYGYTF
CDR3nt: TGTGCCACCAGCAGAGATTACAGGGAGGGGTATGGCTACACCTTC

v_gene: TRBV30
abundance: -
j_gene: TRBJ1-1
d_gene: -
CDR3aa: CAWIQSRVRPNTEAFF
CDR3nt: TGTGCCTGGATTCAATCGAGGGTACGTCCGAACACTGAAGCTTTCTTT

v_gene: TRBV7-9
abundance: -
j_gene: TRBJ1-2
d_gene: TRBD1
CDR3aa: CASSLRQGGGYTF
CDR3nt: TGTGCCAGCAGCTTACGGCAGGGGGGAGGCTACACCTTC

v_gene: TRBV11-2
abundance: -
j_gene: TRBJ2-3
d_gene: -
CDR3aa: CASSLGISTDTQYF
CDR3nt: TGTGCCAGCAGCCTCGGTATAAGCACAGATACGCAGTATTTT

v_gene: TRBV7-2
abundance: once
j_gene: TRBJ1-2
d_gene: TRBD1
CDR3aa: CASSWDRIIYGYTF
CDR3nt: TGTGCCAGCAGCTGGGACAGAATTATATATGGCTACACCTTC

v_gene: TRBV27
abundance: -
j_gene: TRBJ2-5
d_gene: TRBD2
CDR3aa: CASSLLAGEWETQYF
CDR3nt: TGTGCCAGCAGTTTATTAGCGGGAGAATGGGAGACCCAGTACTTC

v_gene: TRBV12-3/TRBV12-4
abundance: few
j_gene: TRBJ1-5
d_gene: -
CDR3aa: CASSFGIDQPQHF
CDR3nt: TGTGCCAGCAGTTTTGGTATAGATCAGCCCCAGCATTTT

v_gene: TRBV3-1/TRBV3-2
abundance: -
j_gene: TRBJ1-6
d_gene: TRBD1
CDR3aa: CASSRGTGTNSPLHF
CDR3nt: TGTGCCAGCAGCCGAGGGACAGGGACTAATTCACCCCTCCACTTT